This T cell receptor (beta chain) is from a study of blood T cells in healthy people across ages. The use of a sample-barcoded 5' primer and a J-beta primer mix characterized a second PCR of about 6 to 12 cycles. Every cDNA was tagged by a template-switch adaptor with 12 random nucleotides. TCRdb re-derived calls from the 5' RACE reads in MiXCR, one entry per CDR3 protein. The sample lists fewer than 2 million distinct CDR3 sequences; around 42% were seen once. Study observations and caveats: More naive CD4+ cells and higher diversity were found in long-lived than in aged donors.

Concerning this clonotype: Its antigen is currently unknown.

Germline V lookup: CDR1 SNHLY, CDR2 FYNNEI. The CDR3 extends over 13 amino acids. Deletions cut 6 bases from V and 1 base from J, with 9 bases between. This receptor was obtained from a human donor in good health. Material: blood. The chain recombines TRBV2 with TRBJ1-1; D gene ambiguous. The chain's CDR3 is CASRKNRNTEAFF. CDR3 bases: TGTGCCAGCAGGAAAAACAGGAACACTGAAGCTTTCTTT. Combining the CDR3 with reference TRBV2 and TRBJ1-1 gives the whole variable domain EPEVTQTPSHQVTQMGQEVILRCVPISNHLYFYWYRQILGQKVEFLVSFYNNEISEKSEIFDDQFSVERPDGSNFTLKIRSTKLEDSAMYFCASRKNRNTEAFFGQGTRLTVV.